This T cell receptor beta chain is from a study of blood T cells in healthy people across ages. Findings and caveats of the study: Unsorted PBMC material precluded a definitive naive versus antigen-experienced comparison.

Using a J-beta primer mix together with a sample-barcoded 5' primer, a second PCR was run for roughly 6 to 11 cycles. No fewer than 3 million CDR3-containing paired-end reads came from each sample. TCRdb reprocessed the 5' RACE reads via MiXCR and lists one record per CDR3 protein. The sample records some 730,000 distinct CDR3 sequences, 22% being singletons. After removal of 6 bases from V and 5 bases from J, the junction contained 9 bases not matched to a gene. The length of the CDR3 is 16 residues. Sample donors were healthy Caucasian individuals that came from Russia, aged roughly 6 to 95. Each individual donor underwent a draw of approximately 9.8 milliliters of peripheral blood. This clonotype was picked up a small number of times. What it binds is not known.

Sequenced sample: blood. The source of this sequence is a man between 65 and 85 years old in good health. The chain links TRBV12-3 or TRBV12-4 to TRBJ2-3; TRBD2 agrees at 12 bases. CDR3 coding DNA: TGTGCCAGCAGCCCCCCTAGCGGGAGGGAGGTAGATACGCAGTATTTT. It translates to CASSPPSGREVDTQYF.